Below are 17 T cell receptor beta chains sequenced from a single sample in a study of T cell changes during pregnancy in multiple sclerosis. TCRdb's table, derived via immunoSEQ multiplex PCR, lists solely in-frame clones and lacks some. This sample has fewer than 55,000 clones, with 85% to 95% found just once. Sequenced sample: peripheral blood. These receptors were obtained from a female donor with multiple sclerosis, enrolled in a pregnancy study.

The V gene is TRBV5-5, the J gene TRBJ2-7; D remains ambiguous. Per the germline V gene, CDR1 is SGHKS and CDR2 is YYEKEE (reference sequence). With 2 bases removed from V and 0 bases from J, the gap between germline ends came to 3 bases. The CDR3 spans 12 residues. The CDR3 sequence is CASSLTSYEQYF. CDR3 DNA: TGTGCCAGCAGCTTAACCTCCTACGAGCAGTACTTC.

The chain links TRBV7-2 to TRBJ1-1; TRBD1 matches 7 bases. The CDR3 is 14 amino acids. J was trimmed by 6 bases and V by 5 bases; bases with no gene match: 9. Per germline, CDR1 SGHTA and CDR2 FQGNSA. CDR3 nucleotides: TGTGCCAGCAGCGCAAGACAGGGTCCCGCTGAAGCTTTCTTT. Translated, it gives CASSARQGPAEAFF.

The chain is built from TRBV30 and TRBJ1-2; D not resolved. CDR1 is GTSNPN, CDR2 SVGIG, per germline (reference sequence). The ends were cut back, 1 base at V and 4 bases at J, with 13 bases in the middle. This CDR3 region has 14 residues. The CDR3 nucleotides read TGTGCCTGGAGTGGCTCAAGAGGACCCTATGGCTACACCTTC. It specifies CAWSGSRGPYGYTF.

This chain joins TRBV11-2 and TRBJ2-1, with D tentatively TRBD2 (5 bases). In germline, CDR1 is SGHAT, CDR2 FQNNGV. This CDR3 region has 14 residues. Trimming took off 5 bases at V and 11 bases at J, with 19 bases between the two ends. The CDR3 here is CASSPGSGGSQQFF. The DNA of the CDR3 is TGTGCCAGCAGCCCTGGGAGTGGCGGGTCACAGCAGTTCTTC.

Written as DNA, the CDR3 is TGTGCCAGCAGCTTAGGACTTGACACTGAAGCTTTCTTT. This sequence encodes CASSLGLDTEAFF. The V and J genes are TRBV7-9 and TRBJ1-1; no clear D gene. This CDR3 region has 13 residues. The germline V gene has CDR1 SEHNR and CDR2 FQNEAQ (reference sequence). V was cut by 1 base and J by 3 bases, with 6 bases left in between.

This chain uses TRBV2 with TRBJ1-5, with D perhaps matching TRBD1 (6 bases). V lost 3 bases and J 1 base, leaving 10 bases between the germline ends. Germline CDR1 is SNHLY and CDR2 is FYNNEI. The CDR3 extends over 15 amino acids. The CDR3 DNA reads TGTGCCAGCAGTGACACTACAGGGAGCAATCAGCCCCAGCATTTT. Its protein is CASSDTTGSNQPQHF.

This chain joins TRBV7-2 and TRBJ2-6; D tentatively reads TRBD1 or TRBD2 (6 bases each). The length of the CDR3 is 18 residues. Between the trimmed V and J ends, which lost 0 bases and 1 base, there was a span of 13 bases. Per germline, CDR1 SGHTA and CDR2 FQGNSA. CDR3 amino acids: CASSLAGQGRSGANVLTF. The CDR3 nucleotides read TGTGCCAGCAGCTTAGCTGGGCAGGGGAGGTCTGGGGCCAACGTCCTGACTTTC.

The V gene is TRBV9, the J gene TRBJ2-3; D is unclear. Germline loops: CDR1 SGDLS, CDR2 YYNGEE. The CDR3 covers 15 residues. Trimming pared 1 base from V and 0 bases from J, leaving 9 bases between. The CDR3 nucleotides are TGTGCCAGCAGCGTATCGCTCGGTAGCACAGATACGCAGTATTTT. Residues: CASSVSLGSTDTQYF.

The genes are TRBV25-1 and TRBJ2-3, with D perhaps TRBD2 (5 bases). This CDR3 region has 16 residues. The V end lost 6 bases, the J end lost 4 bases, and 20 bases lay between the germline ends. Germline V lookup: CDR1 MGHDK, CDR2 SYGVNS. CDR3 sequence reads: CASSVGRLPGADTQYF. The CDR3 DNA follows: TGTGCCAGCAGCGTAGGGAGACTCCCCGGCGCAGATACGCAGTATTTT.

This CDR3 reads CASSQLGENYEQYF. CDR3 DNA: TGTGCCAGCAGCCAATTGGGGGAAAACTACGAGCAGTACTTC. The chain links TRBV14 to TRBJ2-7, with D perhaps assigned TRBD1 or TRBD2 (5 bases each). CDR3 length equals 14 residues. With 2 bases removed from V and 3 bases from J, the gap between germline ends came to 11 bases. CDR1 and CDR2 (germline): SGHDN, FVKESK. The variable domain in full, with the rest retrieved from reference TRBV14 and TRBJ2-7, is EAGVTQFPSHSVIEKGQTVTLRCDPISGHDNLYWYRRVMGKEIKFLLHFVKESKQDESGMPNNRFLAERTGGTYSTLKVQPAELEDSGVYFCASSQLGENYEQYFGPGTRLTVT.

This clone is termed medium-sized (0.01 to 0.1%). This chain connects TRBV21-1 to TRBJ1-4. TRBV21-1 is termed a pseudogene. This CDR3 is 13 amino acids long. The CDR3 nucleotides are TGTGCCAGCAGCAAAGGGGGAAGTGAAAAACTGTTTTTT. This codes for CASSKGGSEKLFF.

The chain employs TRBV30 and TRBJ1-4, with D tentatively TRBD1 (6 bases). V was pared by 7 bases and J by 7 bases, with 16 bases between. CDR1 is GTSNPN, CDR2 SVGIG, per germline (reference sequence). The CDR3 is 13 residues long. CDR3 in DNA: TGTGCCTACCGGGGGGCGGGGATTGAAAAACTGTTTTTT. This sequence encodes CAYRGAGIEKLFF.

The chain links TRBV30 to TRBJ1-5; 8 bases are a match to TRBD1. Germline V lookup: CDR1 GTSNPN, CDR2 SVGIG (reference sequence). Losses at the gene ends were 2 bases for V and 3 bases for J; bases not matched to a gene: 6. The length of the CDR3 is 15 residues. The CDR3 loop is CAWSIRTGINQPQHF. As DNA, the CDR3 is TGTGCCTGGAGTATCCGGACAGGGATCAATCAGCCCCAGCATTTT. The full variable domain, its missing parts supplied by reference TRBV30 and TRBJ1-5, is SQTIHQWPATLVQPVGSPLSLECTVEGTSNPNLYWYRQAAGRGLQLLFYSVGIGQISSEVPQNLSASRPQDRQFILSSKKLLLSDSGFYLCAWSIRTGINQPQHFGDGTRLSIL.

This clone was picked up one time. The chain has TRBV2 and TRBJ1-4, with D unresolved. This CDR3 is built from 12 residues. Trimming left V 2 bases short and J 5 bases short, with 3 bases between. Germline CDR1 reads SNHLY; CDR2 reads FYNNEI. This CDR3 is CASSERNEKLFF. For the CDR3, the DNA is TGTGCCAGCAGTGAAAGAAATGAAAAACTGTTTTTT.

This clone was recorded once. This rearrangement joins TRBV5-1 to TRBJ2-2, with TRBD1 matching 7 bases. Per germline, CDR1 SGHRS and CDR2 YFSETQ. V was pared by 4 bases and J by 4 bases, with 7 bases of the junction left unmatched. The CDR3 totals 15 residues. CDR3 nucleotides: TGCGCCAGCAGCGGTTTTGCAGGGGGCACCGGGGAGCTGTTTTTT. Translated, it gives CASSGFAGGTGELFF. The variable domain in full, with the rest retrieved from reference TRBV5-1 and TRBJ2-2, is KAGVTQTPRYLIKTRGQQVTLSCSPISGHRSVSWYQQTPGQGLQFLFEYFSETQRNKGNFPGRFSGRQFSNSRSEMNVSTLELGDSALYLCASSGFAGGTGELFFGEGSRLTVL.

This chain connects TRBV11-2 to TRBJ1-2, with TRBD1 matching 7 bases. Germline loops: CDR1 SGHAT, CDR2 FQNNGV. This CDR3 is 16 amino acids long. J gave up 8 bases and V 0 bases, and 12 bases lay outside the gene matches. The chain's CDR3 is CASSLDGSRQGGGYTF. Here the CDR3 DNA reads TGTGCCAGCAGCTTAGATGGATCAAGACAGGGCGGAGGCTACACCTTC.

This clone is a singleton in its sample. This sequence joins TRBV29-1 and TRBJ2-1; a weak D match, TRBD2 (6 bases). CDR3 length: 13 residues. Between the trimmed V and J ends, which lost 3 bases and 9 bases, there was a span of 15 bases. CDR1 SQVTM and CDR2 ANQGSEA come from the germline V gene. The CDR3 DNA sequence: TGCAGCGTTGAGGGCTTAGCCGGGGGTGAGCAGTTCTTC. This encodes CSVEGLAGGEQFF.